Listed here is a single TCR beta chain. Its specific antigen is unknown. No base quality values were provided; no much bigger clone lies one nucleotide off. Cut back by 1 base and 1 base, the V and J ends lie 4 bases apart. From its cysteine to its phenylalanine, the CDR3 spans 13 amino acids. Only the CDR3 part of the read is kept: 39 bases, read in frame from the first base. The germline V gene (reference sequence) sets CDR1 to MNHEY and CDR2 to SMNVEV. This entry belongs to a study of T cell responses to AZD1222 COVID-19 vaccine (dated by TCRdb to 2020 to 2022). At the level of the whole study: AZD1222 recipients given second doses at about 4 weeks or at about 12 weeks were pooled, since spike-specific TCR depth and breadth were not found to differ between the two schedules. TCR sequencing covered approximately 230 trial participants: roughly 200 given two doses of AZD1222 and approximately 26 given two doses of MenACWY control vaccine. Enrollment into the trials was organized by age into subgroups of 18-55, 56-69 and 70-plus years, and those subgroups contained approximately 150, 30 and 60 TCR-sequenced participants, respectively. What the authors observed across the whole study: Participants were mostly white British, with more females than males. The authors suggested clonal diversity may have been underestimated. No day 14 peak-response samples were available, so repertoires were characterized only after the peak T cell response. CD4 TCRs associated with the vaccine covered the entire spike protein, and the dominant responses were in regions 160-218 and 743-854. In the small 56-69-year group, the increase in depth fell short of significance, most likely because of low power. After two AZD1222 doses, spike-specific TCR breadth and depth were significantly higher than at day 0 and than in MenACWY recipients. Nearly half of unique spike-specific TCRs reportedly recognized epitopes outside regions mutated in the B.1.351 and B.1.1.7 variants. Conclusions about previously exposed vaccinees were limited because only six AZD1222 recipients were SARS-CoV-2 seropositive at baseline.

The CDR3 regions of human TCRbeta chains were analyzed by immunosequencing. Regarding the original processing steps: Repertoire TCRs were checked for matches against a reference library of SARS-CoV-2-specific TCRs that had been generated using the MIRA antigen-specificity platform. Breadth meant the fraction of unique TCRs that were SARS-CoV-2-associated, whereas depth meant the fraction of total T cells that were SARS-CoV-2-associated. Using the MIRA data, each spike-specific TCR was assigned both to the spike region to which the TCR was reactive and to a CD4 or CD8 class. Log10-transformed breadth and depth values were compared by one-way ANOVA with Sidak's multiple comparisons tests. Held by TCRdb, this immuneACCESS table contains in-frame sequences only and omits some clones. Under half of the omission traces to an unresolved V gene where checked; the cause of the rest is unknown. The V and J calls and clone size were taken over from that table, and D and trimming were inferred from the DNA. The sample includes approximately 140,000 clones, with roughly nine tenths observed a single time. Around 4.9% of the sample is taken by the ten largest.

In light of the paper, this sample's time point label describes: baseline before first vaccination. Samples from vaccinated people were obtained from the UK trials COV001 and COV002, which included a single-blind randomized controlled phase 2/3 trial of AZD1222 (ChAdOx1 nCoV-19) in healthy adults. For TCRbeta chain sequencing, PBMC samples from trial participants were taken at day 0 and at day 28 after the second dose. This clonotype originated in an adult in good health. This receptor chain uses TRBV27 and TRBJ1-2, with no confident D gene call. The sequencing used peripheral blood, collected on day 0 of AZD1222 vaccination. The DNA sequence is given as TGTGCCAGCAGTTTATTCCATAACTATGGCTACACCTTC. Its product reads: CASSLFHNYGYTF.